The next 4 T cell receptor beta chains were all read from a single sample in a study of OX40 agonist ivuxolimab in advanced cancers. Clones were sequenced by immunoSEQ multiplex PCR, and TCRdb holds only the in-frame ones, with some missing. The data contain 80,000 or so clones, around 87% of them singletons. The sequences come from CD4+ or CD8+ T cells sorted from blood, collected in a trial of the OX40 agonist ivuxolimab. All receptors derive from an adult with an advanced solid tumor such as melanoma, head and neck, liver or kidney cancer.

The V gene is TRBV20-1, the J gene TRBJ2-2, with D hard to call. The CDR3 spans 11 residues. With 4 bases removed from V and 4 bases from J, the gap between germline ends came to 4 bases. CDR1 DFQATT and CDR2 SNEGSKA come from the germline V gene (reference sequence). The CDR3 DNA reads as TGCAGTGCTACCGGCACCGGGGAGCTGTTTTTT. This encodes CSATGTGELFF.

This sequence joins TRBV20-1 and TRBJ2-6; D is undetermined. CDR3 length: 11 amino acids. The V end lost 3 bases, the J end lost 3 bases, and 0 bases lay between the germline ends. CDR1 DFQATT and CDR2 SNEGSKA come from the germline V gene (reference sequence). CDR3 residues: CSASGANVLTF. DNA for the CDR3: TGCAGTGCTAGTGGGGCCAACGTCCTGACTTTC.

The chain recombines TRBV4-3 with TRBJ1-4; D gene ambiguous. Germline V gene data show CDR1 as LGHNA and CDR2 as YSLEER. V lost 0 bases and J 7 bases, leaving 18 bases between the germline ends. The CDR3 length is 17 residues. In DNA form, the CDR3 reads TGCGCCAGCAGCCAAGATCTTAGGGCCCTAGGAAGTGAAAAACTGTTTTTT. Translating gives CASSQDLRALGSEKLFF.

This clone has a handful of counts. The chain couples TRBV9 to TRBJ1-5; D possibly corresponds to TRBD1 (6 bases). CDR3 size: 13 residues. The V end lost 0 bases, the J end lost 12 bases, and 13 bases lay between the germline ends. Germline V gene sequence: CDR1 SGDLS, CDR2 YYNGEE. The CDR3 DNA is TGTGCCAGCAGCGTAGATGGCACAGGGAACCAGCATTTT. As protein: CASSVDGTGNQHF.